The clone carrying this TCR beta chain was recorded once. This record comes from a study of blood T cell repertoires in COVID-19. Across the study: Acute and convalescent COVID-19 samples came from the United States, Italy and Spain. PBMCs, B-cell-depleted T cells, or T cells were the source of the cDNA or gDNA that made up the material.

The CDR3 is 16 amino acids. The ends lost 3 bases at V and 0 bases at J; junction bases unmatched: 5. Looked up from germline, CDR1 is MNHNY and CDR2 is SVGAGI (reference sequence). How the authors handled the data: Estimation of nucleated cell counts was performed using reference gene primer amplification. TCRdb's copy holds only in-frame clones and misses some; the assay was immunoSEQ multiplex PCR. The D gene and trimming were derived from the DNA, and the V and J assignments and clone size from that table. The table records approximately 450,000 clones, around 89% of them present only once. This clonotype was obtained from a woman aged 25 to 39 with acute or convalescent COVID-19. Sequencing input: peripheral blood. This rearrangement joins TRBV6-6 to TRBJ1-3; 7 bases align to TRBD1. The CDR3 DNA sequence: TGTGCCAGCAGTTATATCCGGGACAGCTCTGGAAACACCATATATTTT. It specifies CASSYIRDSSGNTIYF.